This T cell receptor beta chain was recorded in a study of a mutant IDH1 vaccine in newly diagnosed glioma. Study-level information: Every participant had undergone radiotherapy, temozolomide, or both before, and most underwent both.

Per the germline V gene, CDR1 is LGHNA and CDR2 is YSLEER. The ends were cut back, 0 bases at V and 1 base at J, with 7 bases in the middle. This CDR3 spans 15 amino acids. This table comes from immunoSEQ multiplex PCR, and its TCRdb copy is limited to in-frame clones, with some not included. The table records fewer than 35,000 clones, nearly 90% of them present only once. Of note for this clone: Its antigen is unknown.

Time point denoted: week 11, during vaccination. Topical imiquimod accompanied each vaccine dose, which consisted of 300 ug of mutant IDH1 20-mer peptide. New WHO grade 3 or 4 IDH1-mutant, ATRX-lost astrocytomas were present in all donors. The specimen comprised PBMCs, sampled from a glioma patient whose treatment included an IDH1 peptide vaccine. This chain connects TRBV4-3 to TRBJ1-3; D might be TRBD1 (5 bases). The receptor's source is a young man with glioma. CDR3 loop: CASSQDKGSGNTIYF. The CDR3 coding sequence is TGCGCCAGCAGCCAAGATAAGGGGTCTGGAAACACCATATATTTT.